One and the same sample provided the 8 T cell receptor beta chains below, sequenced in a study of T cell repertoires in cytomegalovirus infection. TCRdb re-called the reads through MiXCR, storing one row per CDR3 protein. The sample consists of some 920,000 distinct CDR3 sequences, around 29% of them appearing once. These TCRs' antigens remain unknown. Sequencing used cultured CD8+ T cells from PBMCs, obtained from culture after CMV antigen stimulation. The receptors here all came from a human donor in good health (CMV status not recorded). Some clones in this sample may be carry-over from other donors' samples.

This clonotype was seen ten or more times. The chain has TRBV7-2 and TRBJ1-1; D gene unclear. This CDR3 has 16 residues. Between the trimmed V and J ends, which lost 5 bases and 1 base, there was a span of 17 bases. Germline loops: CDR1 SGHTA, CDR2 FQGNSA. CDR3 in amino acids: CASSPASERANTEAFF. The CDR3, as DNA: TGTGCCAGCAGCCCTGCGTCAGAACGGGCGAACACTGAAGCTTTCTTT. The full variable domain, completed using reference TRBV7-2 and TRBJ1-1, is GAGVSQSPSNKVTEKGKDVELRCDPISGHTALYWYRQSLGQGLEFLIYFQGNSAPDKSGLPSDRFSAERTGGSVSTLTIQRTQQEDSAVYLCASSPASERANTEAFFGQGTRLTVV.

The chain uses TRBV12-3 or TRBV12-4 and TRBJ1-4; the match to TRBD1 covers 11 bases. CDR3 size: 18 residues. V shed 4 bases, J shed 5 bases, and the junction held 12 bases outside the gene matches. In nucleotides, the CDR3 is TGTGCCAGCAGTTCGGCTTGGTCTGGGACAGGGGGGAATGAAAAACTGTTTTTT. It specifies CASSSAWSGTGGNEKLFF.

The chain joins TRBV5-5 to TRBJ2-3; D is unclear. V was pared by 4 bases and J by 1 base, with 16 bases between. CDR3 length equals 16 residues. Germline CDR1 and CDR2: SGHKS and YYEKEE (reference sequence). The CDR3 region has the DNA TGTGCCAGCAGCCCAAGGCACGCGGCGGGCACAGATACGCAGTATTTT. This encodes CASSPRHAAGTDTQYF.

The V call is TRBV12-3 or TRBV12-4, the J call TRBJ1-2; a possible D gene is TRBD1 (6 bases). The length of the CDR3 is 14 residues. Trimming stripped 3 bases from V and 8 bases from J, with 16 bases between. CDR3 DNA sequence: TGTGCCAGCAGTTTGGGTGCAGGGGAAGACGGCTACACCTTC. Protein product: CASSLGAGEDGYTF.

The sample holds a few counts of this clonotype. V and J are TRBV27 and TRBJ2-7; the D gene is possibly TRBD2 (5 bases). Germline CDR1 MNHEY, CDR2 SMNVEV (reference sequence). The CDR3 consists of 15 residues. Trimming left V 7 bases short and J 4 bases short, with 20 bases between. The CDR3, as DNA: TGTGCCAGCAAAGGAGCGGCCGGTAAGGCTTACGAGCAGTACTTC. Its protein is CASKGAAGKAYEQYF.

This clonotype was seen just once. This chain joins TRBV19 and TRBJ1-1, with D uncertain. CDR1 LNHDA and CDR2 SQIVND come from the germline V gene (reference sequence). The CDR3 is 15 residues long. Deletions cut 0 bases from V and 2 bases from J, with 10 bases between. The CDR3 sequence: CASSIDRALNTEAFF. As DNA, the CDR3 is TGTGCCAGTAGTATAGACAGAGCCTTAAACACTGAAGCTTTCTTT.

This chain connects TRBV5-6 to TRBJ1-2, with D uncertain. The ends were cut back, 2 bases at V and 8 bases at J, with 10 bases in the middle. This CDR3 region has 12 residues. Germline V gene sequence: CDR1 SGHDT, CDR2 YYEEEE. CDR3 amino acids: CASSLVTSGYTF. The CDR3 nucleotides read TGTGCCAGCAGCTTAGTAACATCAGGCTACACCTTC. Supplemented by reference TRBV5-6 and TRBJ1-2, the full variable domain reads DAGVTQSPTHLIKTRGQQVTLRCSPKSGHDTVSWYQQALGQGPQFIFQYYEEEERQRGNFPDRFSGHQFPNYSSELNVNALLLGDSALYLCASSLVTSGYTFGSGTRLTVV.

This chain joins TRBV7-2 and TRBJ2-3, with D perhaps TRBD2 (5 bases). The ends were cut back, 2 bases at V and 0 bases at J, with 9 bases in the middle. The CDR3 consists of 15 residues. The V gene's germline CDR1 is SGHTA and CDR2 FQGNSA. The CDR3 DNA reads TGTGCCAGCAGCTTACAGGACTTGAGCACAGATACGCAGTATTTT. Its translation: CASSLQDLSTDTQYF.